This T cell receptor (beta chain) stems from a study of siplizumab effects on memory and regulatory T cells. The study's findings and limits: No assignable naive or memory phenotype existed for roughly 80-97% of proliferating CD4+ or CD8+ clones. In the presence of siplizumab, alloreactive sequences traceable to unstimulated CD4+ memory cells were significantly reduced. Mappable alloreactive CD4+ clones averaged around 74% Treg-derived with siplizumab versus about 30% in controls.

Germline V gives CDR1 SGHRS, CDR2 YFSETQ. This CDR3 is 15 amino acids long. The J segment lost 2 bases and the V segment lost 0 bases, leaving 1 base of the junction unmatched. Details on this clone: The antigen remains undetermined. Other DNA sequences in this specimen translate into the identical CDR3.

The repertoire was sequenced with immunoSEQ multiplex PCR; TCRdb's copy has only in-frame clones and lacks some. The profile shows 90,000 to 95,000 clones, approximately 93% of them singletons. This sequence originates from a human donor in good health. The sample taken for sequencing was CD8+ T cells sorted from blood. This sequence joins TRBV5-1 and TRBJ2-7; TRBD2 matches 11 bases. Here the CDR3 reads CASSLELAGAYEQYF. DNA for the CDR3: TGCGCCAGCAGCTTGGAACTAGCGGGGGCCTACGAGCAGTACTTC.